These T cell receptor beta chains were read from a single sample in a study of shared clonotypes between healthy human individuals. Repertoires were generated with immunoSEQ multiplex PCR, while TCRdb's copy carries only in-frame clones and drops some. The sample has 2 million to 2.5 million clones, more than 90% seen once; the top ten hold 0.1% to 0.15%. Sample: naive CD4+ T cells sorted from blood. These receptors came from a man younger than 35 in good health. CDR3s include the opening cysteine and the closing phenylalanine or tryptophan. Fields, in order: V gene, J gene, D gene, clone size, CDR3 DNA, CDR3 protein. A D gene is named only where the DNA matches it firmly. Size values are once, few and many counts, or a class for expanded clones, and some rows have none.

>TRBV4-1|TRBJ2-7|TRBD1|NA
TGCGCCAGCGGACAGGCCAAGGGCCTCTCCTACGAGCAGTACTTC
CASGQAKGLSYEQYF
>TRBV10-3|TRBJ2-3|TRBD1|NA
TGTGCCATCAGGGGACAGGGTCAGGCAGATACGCAGTATTTT
CAIRGQGQADTQYF
>TRBV6-5|TRBJ2-7|NA|NA
TGTGCCAGCAGTTACGAAGCGGGCAACTACGAGCAGTACTTC
CASSYEAGNYEQYF
>TRBV27|TRBJ2-5|TRBD2|NA
TGTGCCAGCACCCTACGGGGGGGGAAGGGGAAAGAGACCCAGTACTTC
CASTLRGGKGKETQYF
>TRBV19|TRBJ1-5|NA|NA
TGTGCCAGTAGTTGGTCAGGAGGCAATCAGCCCCAGCATTTT
CASSWSGGNQPQHF
>TRBV4-3|TRBJ1-2|NA|NA
TGCGCCAGCAGCCAAGATGGCGGGTATGGCTACACCTTC
CASSQDGGYGYTF
>TRBV11-2|TRBJ2-7|NA|NA
TGTGCCAGCAGCTTAGTTAAAGGCAGGGCCTACGAGCAGTACTTC
CASSLVKGRAYEQYF
>TRBV6-5|TRBJ1-6|NA|NA
TGTGCCAGCAGTTATAGGATCGGGACTGGAAATTCACCCCTCCACTTT
CASSYRIGTGNSPLHF
>TRBV28|TRBJ1-5|NA|NA
TGTGCCAGCAGTTGGGACTTCGAGAGCAATCAGCCCCAGCATTTT
CASSWDFESNQPQHF
>TRBV2|TRBJ2-5|NA|NA
TGTGCCAGCAGGCGGGGACAGTCGGTCCAAGAGACCCAGTACTTC
CASRRGQSVQETQYF
>TRBV20-1|TRBJ1-2|NA|NA
TGCAGTGCGTCTGCTGGTGGCTACACCTTC
CSASAGGYTF
>TRBV7-6|TRBJ2-7|NA|NA
TGTGCCAGCAGCTTAGGCCTTCCAGCCCCGGGGGCCTACGAGCAGTACTTC
CASSLGLPAPGAYEQYF
>TRBV9|TRBJ2-2|TRBD2|NA
TGTGCCAGCAGCGTAGCGGGAGGATATTCCGGGGAGCTGTTTTTT
CASSVAGGYSGELFF
>TRBV11-2|TRBJ2-1|NA|NA
TGTGCCAGCAGCCAAGAGGGGAACCTCTACAATGAGCAGTTCTTC
CASSQEGNLYNEQFF
>TRBV18|TRBJ1-1|TRBD1|NA
TGTGCCAGCTCACCACCACAACGACAGGGGAACACTGAAGCTTTCTTT
CASSPPQRQGNTEAFF
>TRBV6-5|TRBJ1-2|NA|NA
TGTGCCAGCAGTTACGGGGGAGGGTCGTATGGCTACACCTTC
CASSYGGGSYGYTF
>TRBV27|TRBJ1-6|TRBD1|NA
TGTGCCAGCAGTTTATCAATCCGGGACAGCTATAATTCACCCCTCCACTTT
CASSLSIRDSYNSPLHF
>TRBV7-9|TRBJ2-5|NA|NA
TGTGCCAGCAGCTTAGCAGCAGGGGGGTCAAAGACCCAGTACTTC
CASSLAAGGSKTQYF
>TRBV7-9|TRBJ2-2|NA|NA
TGTGCCAGCAGCTCCGGGACAACGAACACCGGGGAGCTGTTTTTT
CASSSGTTNTGELFF
>TRBV5-1|TRBJ1-6|TRBD1|NA
TGCGCCAGCAGCTTGGATGGACAGGGTAATTCACCCCTCCACTTT
CASSLDGQGNSPLHF
>TRBV30|TRBJ2-4|NA|NA
TGTGCCTGGAGTGTATTCGACCGCGTAGCCAAAAACATTCAGTACTTC
CAWSVFDRVAKNIQYF
>TRBV19|TRBJ2-3|NA|NA
TGTGCCAGTAGTATATCAGGTTCAAAGGGTGATACGCAGTATTTT
CASSISGSKGDTQYF
>TRBV28|TRBJ2-7|TRBD1|NA
TGTGCCAGCACCTCACCCCCAGGGGGCAAAACCTACGAGCAGTACTTC
CASTSPPGGKTYEQYF
>TRBV6-5|TRBJ2-7|TRBD1|NA
TGTGCCAGCAAGGGGGACAGGGAGCCCTACGAGCAGTACTTC
CASKGDREPYEQYF
>TRBV6-5|TRBJ1-1|NA|NA
TGTGCCAGCAGTTACTCCGTGATGAACACTGAAGCTTTCTTT
CASSYSVMNTEAFF
>TRBV7-9|TRBJ2-3|TRBD2|NA
TGTGCCAGCAGCTCGGGTCTAGCGGGGGGCACAGATACGCAGTATTTT
CASSSGLAGGTDTQYF
>TRBV6-1|TRBJ1-6|NA|NA
TGTGCCAGCAGTGATCTTGGCAGTTCCTATAATTCACCCCTCCACTTT
CASSDLGSSYNSPLHF
>TRBV4-3|TRBJ2-2|TRBD1|NA
TGCGCCAGCAGCACCGACAGGGGCAAGGCCGGGGAGCTGTTTTTT
CASSTDRGKAGELFF
>TRBV29-1|TRBJ2-1|TRBD2|NA
TGCAGCGTTCGACTAGCGGGGTACAATGAGCAGTTCTTC
CSVRLAGYNEQFF
>TRBV6-1|TRBJ2-7|TRBD1|NA
TGTGCCAGCAGTGTGGGACAGGGGAGGGAAGAGCAGTACTTC
CASSVGQGREEQYF
>TRBV11-3|TRBJ2-3|NA|NA
TGTGCCAGCAGCTTTGGTGGGTTCCGGGGAGATACGCAGTATTTT
CASSFGGFRGDTQYF
>TRBV19|TRBJ1-6|NA|NA
TGTGCCAGTAGTGAGGGGAGCTCCTATAATTCACCCCTCCACTTT
CASSEGSSYNSPLHF
>TRBV10-3|TRBJ1-3|NA|NA
TGTGCCATCAGAAGGACAGTTTTCACGGGTGGAAACACCATATATTTT
CAIRRTVFTGGNTIYF
>TRBV25-1|TRBJ1-1|NA|once
TGTGCCAGCAGTGAATACAAGACCTTGAACACTGAAGCTTTCTTT
CASSEYKTLNTEAFF